The text below deals with one T cell receptor (beta chain). This entry belongs to a study of blood T cell repertoires in COVID-19. CDR1 and CDR2 from the germline V gene are LGHNA and YSLEER. V shed 1 base, J shed 5 bases, and the junction held 9 bases outside the gene matches. The length of the CDR3 is 17 residues. Only in-frame clones appear in the TCRdb table, and some are missing; sequencing was by immunoSEQ multiplex PCR. The sample yields 250,000 or so clones, about 80% seen once. The receptor was derived from a woman older than 75 with acute or convalescent COVID-19. The chain employs TRBV4-3 and TRBJ2-2; the match to TRBD2 covers 8 bases. Source material: peripheral blood. The CDR3 spells CASSQAPSGSRTGELFF. CDR3 DNA: TGCGCCAGCAGCCAAGCCCCCAGCGGGAGCCGGACCGGGGAGCTGTTTTTT.